These 7 T cell receptor beta chains came from one sample sequenced in a study of a mutant IDH1 vaccine in newly diagnosed glioma. No cognate antigen is known for these TCRs. The table came from immunoSEQ multiplex PCR; TCRdb's copy has only in-frame clones and leaves some out. The sample contains roughly 86,000 clones, roughly 91% of which appear only once. Specified time point: week 47, end of study. It was 300 ug of mutant IDH1 20-mer peptide that made up each vaccine dose, given with topical imiquimod. Sequences were derived from PBMCs, sampled from a glioma patient whose treatment included an IDH1 peptide vaccine. These receptors were collected from a woman aged 50 to 60 with glioma.

The CDR3 reads CASSKQGAPQETQYF. The DNA for the CDR3 is TGTGCCAGCAGCAAACAGGGGGCGCCCCAAGAGACCCAGTACTTC. The rearrangement joins TRBV9 to TRBJ2-5; 9 positions match TRBD1. Germline lookup yields CDR1 SGDLS and CDR2 YYNGEE. The CDR3 is made up of 15 amino acids. V lost 4 bases, J lost 1 base, and 5 bases stayed unmatched.

Here the CDR3 reads CASSLEGYKAKNIQYF. Written as DNA, the CDR3 is TGCGCCAGCAGCTTGGAAGGCTACAAGGCCAAAAACATTCAGTACTTC. The V call is TRBV5-1, the J call TRBJ2-4; D call uncertain. V was cut by 0 bases and J by 1 base, with 11 bases left in between. Germline V gives CDR1 SGHRS, CDR2 YFSETQ. The CDR3 consists of 16 residues.

The chain uses TRBV6-5 and TRBJ2-1; no clear D. With 5 bases removed from V and 8 bases from J, the gap between germline ends came to 7 bases. This CDR3 comprises 11 residues. Germline assignment: CDR1 MNHEY and CDR2 SVGAGI. CDR3 residues: CASSRSYEQFF. CDR3 DNA: TGTGCCAGCAGTCGTTCCTATGAGCAGTTCTTC.

The chain links TRBV2 to TRBJ2-5, with 7 bases that match TRBD1. CDR3 size: 14 residues. Germline V CDR1 and CDR2: SNHLY, FYNNEI. V was pared by 3 bases and J by 2 bases, with 3 bases of the junction left unmatched. The CDR3 sequence: CASSDSTGQETQYF. As DNA, the CDR3 is TGTGCCAGCAGTGATTCGACAGGGCAAGAGACCCAGTACTTC.

The chain has TRBV7-8 and TRBJ1-4, with 8 bases fitting TRBD1. Germline CDR1 reads SGHVS; CDR2 reads FQNEAQ. The CDR3 is made up of 17 amino acids. Trimming removed 1 base from V and 3 bases from J; junction bases left unmatched: 7. DNA for the CDR3: TGTGCCAGCAGCTTAGGTTACAGGGGGTCGGCTAATGAAAAACTGTTTTTT. It encodes CASSLGYRGSANEKLFF.

This clone was detected only a few times. J is TRBJ2-7 and V is TRBV7-8, with 14 bases fitting TRBD2. Germline assignment: CDR1 SGHVS and CDR2 FQNEAQ. CDR3 length: 16 residues. The ends lost 5 bases at V and 5 bases at J; junction bases unmatched: 8. This CDR3 is CASSTRLAGGVHEQYF. As DNA, the CDR3 is TGTGCCAGCAGCACCCGACTAGCGGGAGGGGTCCACGAGCAGTACTTC.

J is TRBJ1-4 and V is TRBV2; TRBD1 is a possible D gene (5 bases). The CDR3 is made up of 13 amino acids. CDR1 SNHLY and CDR2 FYNNEI come from the germline V gene. Trimming pared 3 bases from V and 8 bases from J, leaving 10 bases between. The CDR3 DNA is TGTGCCAGCAGTGACCTCCAGGGAGAAAAACTGTTTTTT. It encodes CASSDLQGEKLFF.